The sequence of this T cell receptor (beta chain) was determined in a study of cytomegalovirus exposure and HLA in healthy donors. In the study overall: In an earlier analysis, approximately 120 million unique TCR beta sequences were found from 150 million to 200 million T cells.

The trim removed 5 bases at V and 4 bases at J, leaving 12 bases unmatched. The CDR3 totals 16 residues. CDR1 and CDR2 (germline): SGHAT, FQNNGV. Turning to this clone: Its matching antigen is unknown.

Primers: 60 Vbeta forward and 13 Jbeta reverse. Repertoires were generated with immunoSEQ multiplex PCR, while TCRdb's copy carries only in-frame clones and drops some. The sample includes some 150,000 clones, roughly three quarters of them seen just once. Study-wide results and caveats: Versus the roughly 690-donor mean, an Asian-associated ancestry cluster reportedly showed fewer N-insertions in a later analysis. Researchers counted around 180 TCR beta chains as cytomegalovirus-associated. For cytomegalovirus status, the classifier reportedly gave diagnoses with high specificity and sensitivity.

The chain links TRBV11-2 to TRBJ2-3, with 7 bases matching TRBD2. The sequenced sample consisted of PBMCs. The TCR originated in a man aged 18 to 29 in good health and CMV-seropositive. The CDR3 DNA is TGTGCCAGCAGCCCGCTAAAGGGAGGGATCGCAGATACGCAGTATTTT. Translating gives CASSPLKGGIADTQYF.